This TCR beta chain stems from a study of blood T cell repertoires in COVID-19. The V segment lost 0 bases and the J segment 6 bases; nucleotides outside the gene matches: 6. Germline V gives CDR1 LGHDT, CDR2 YNNKEL (reference sequence). The CDR3 length is 17 residues. Generated by immunoSEQ multiplex PCR, the TCRdb table keeps only in-frame clones and is missing some. The table includes more than 350,000 clones, about 90% detected once. V usage is TRBV3-1 (or the pseudogene TRBV3-2) and J usage is TRBJ2-1, with TRBD2 identical over 12 bases. This TCR was sampled from a woman aged 25 to 39 with COVID-19, enrolled during active disease. Material: peripheral blood. The CDR3 nucleotides read TGTGCCAGCAGCCAAGACCACGGACTAGCGGGAACCAATGAGCAGTTCTTC. Protein: CASSQDHGLAGTNEQFF.